This T cell receptor beta chain was documented in a study of T-cell reconstitution after alpha-beta-depleted transplantation in children. This clonotype was picked up a small number of times. The target antigen is unknown. There are 13 residues in the CDR3. Trimming took off 3 bases at V and 3 bases at J, with 8 bases between the two ends. From germline, CDR1 is MDHEN and CDR2 SYDVKM. Preparation of the TCRbeta library involved a method that used unique molecular identifiers. TCRdb reanalysed the PCR reads using MiXCR and keeps one entry per CDR3 protein. In the table there are approximately 230,000 distinct CDR3 sequences, 24% of which are singletons. Study-level findings and limits: Elevated TCRbeta diversity at day 60 was traced, in some patients, to surviving recipient T cells and thymic progenitors. One year post-transplant, T-cell counts and diversity were largely derived from T cells produced anew. It was reported that alpha-beta T cells came from several hundred expanded graft clones (about two months after transplant).

The clonotype was recovered from a female patient aged 2-10 years who had a stem cell transplant for congenital amegakaryocytic thrombocytopenia, so the T cells may come from the graft donor. The chain combines TRBV28 with TRBJ2-5; D unresolved. The sample was PBMCs, mostly from graft donor cells, taken 360 days after TCRalphabeta/CD19-depleted stem cell transplant. In DNA form, the CDR3 reads TGTGCCAGCAGTTTGGTATCGGAAGAGACCCAGTACTTC. Its protein is CASSLVSEETQYF.